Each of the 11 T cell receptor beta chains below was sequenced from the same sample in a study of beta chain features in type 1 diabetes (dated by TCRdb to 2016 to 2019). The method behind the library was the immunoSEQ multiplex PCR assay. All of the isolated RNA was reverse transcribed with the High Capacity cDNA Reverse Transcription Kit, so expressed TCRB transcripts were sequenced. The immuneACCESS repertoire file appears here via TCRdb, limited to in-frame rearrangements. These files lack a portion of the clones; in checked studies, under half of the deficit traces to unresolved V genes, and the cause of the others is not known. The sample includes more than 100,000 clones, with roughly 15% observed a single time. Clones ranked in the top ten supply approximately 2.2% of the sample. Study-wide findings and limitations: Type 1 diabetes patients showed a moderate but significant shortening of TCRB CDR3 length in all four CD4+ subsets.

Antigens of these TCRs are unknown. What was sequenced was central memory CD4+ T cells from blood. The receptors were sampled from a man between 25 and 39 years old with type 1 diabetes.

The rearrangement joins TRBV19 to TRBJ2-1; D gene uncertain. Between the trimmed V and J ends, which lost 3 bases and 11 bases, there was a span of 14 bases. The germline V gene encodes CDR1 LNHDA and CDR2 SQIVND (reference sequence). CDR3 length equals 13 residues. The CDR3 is CASSITRANQQFF. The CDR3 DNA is TGTGCCAGTAGTATCACCCGCGCAAATCAGCAGTTCTTC.

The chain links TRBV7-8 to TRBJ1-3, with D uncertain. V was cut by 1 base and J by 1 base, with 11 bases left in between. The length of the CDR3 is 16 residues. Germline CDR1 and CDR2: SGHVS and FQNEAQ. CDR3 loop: CASSLVPLGSGNTIYF. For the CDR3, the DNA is TGTGCCAGCAGCTTAGTTCCTCTAGGATCTGGAAACACCATATATTTT.

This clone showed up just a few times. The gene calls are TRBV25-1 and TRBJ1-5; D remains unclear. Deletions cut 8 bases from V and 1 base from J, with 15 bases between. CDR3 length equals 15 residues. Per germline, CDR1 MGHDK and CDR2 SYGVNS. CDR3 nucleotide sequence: TGTGCCAGCGGGGAGGGAGGGCTGAGCAATCAGCCCCAGCATTTT. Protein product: CASGEGGLSNQPQHF.

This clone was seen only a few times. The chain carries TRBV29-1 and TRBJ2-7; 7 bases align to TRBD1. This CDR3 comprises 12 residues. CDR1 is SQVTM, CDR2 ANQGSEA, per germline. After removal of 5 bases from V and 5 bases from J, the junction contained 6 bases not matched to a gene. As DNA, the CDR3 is TGCAGCGTTAGACAGGGTAGCCACGAGCAGTACTTC. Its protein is CSVRQGSHEQYF.

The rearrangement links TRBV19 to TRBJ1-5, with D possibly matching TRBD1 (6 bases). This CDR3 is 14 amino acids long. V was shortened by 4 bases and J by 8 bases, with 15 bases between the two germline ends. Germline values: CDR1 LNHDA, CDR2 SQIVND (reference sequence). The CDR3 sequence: CASSTTRGGKPQHF. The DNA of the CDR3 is TGTGCCAGTAGTACAACCAGGGGTGGGAAGCCCCAGCATTTT.

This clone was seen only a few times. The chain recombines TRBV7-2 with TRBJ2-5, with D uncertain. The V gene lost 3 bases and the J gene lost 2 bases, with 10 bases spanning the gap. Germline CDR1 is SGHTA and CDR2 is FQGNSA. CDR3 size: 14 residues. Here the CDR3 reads CASSFRGSQETQYF. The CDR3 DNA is TGTGCCAGCAGCTTCCGCGGAAGTCAAGAGACCCAGTACTTC.

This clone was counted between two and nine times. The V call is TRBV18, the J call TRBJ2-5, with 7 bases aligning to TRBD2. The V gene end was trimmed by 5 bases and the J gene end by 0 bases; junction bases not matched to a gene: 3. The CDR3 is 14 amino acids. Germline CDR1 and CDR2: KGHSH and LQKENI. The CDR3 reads CASSSGRNQETQYF. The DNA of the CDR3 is TGTGCCAGCTCATCCGGGAGGAACCAAGAGACCCAGTACTTC.

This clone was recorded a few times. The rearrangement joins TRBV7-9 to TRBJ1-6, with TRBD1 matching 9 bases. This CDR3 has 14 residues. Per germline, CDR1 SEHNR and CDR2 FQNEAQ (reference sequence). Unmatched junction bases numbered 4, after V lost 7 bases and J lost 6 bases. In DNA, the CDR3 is TGTGCCAGCATCCTGGGACAGGGTAATTCACCCCTCCACTTT. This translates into CASILGQGNSPLHF. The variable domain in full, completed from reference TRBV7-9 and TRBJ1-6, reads DTGVSQNPRHKITKRGQNVTFRCDPISEHNRLYWYRQTLGQGPEFLTYFQNEAQLEKSRLLSDRFSAERPKGSFSTLEIQRTEQGDSAMYLCASILGQGNSPLHFGNGTRLTVT.

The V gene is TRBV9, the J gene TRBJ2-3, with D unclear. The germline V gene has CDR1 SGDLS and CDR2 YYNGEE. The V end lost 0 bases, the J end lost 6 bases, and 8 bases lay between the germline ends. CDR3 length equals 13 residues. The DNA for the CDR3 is TGTGCCAGCAGCGTAGGGGGTGTCGATACGCAGTATTTT. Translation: CASSVGGVDTQYF.

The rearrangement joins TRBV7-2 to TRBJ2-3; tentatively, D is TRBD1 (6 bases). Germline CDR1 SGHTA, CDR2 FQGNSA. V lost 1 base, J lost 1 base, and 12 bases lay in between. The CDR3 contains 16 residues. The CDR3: CASSLGMAGGTDTQYF. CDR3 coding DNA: TGTGCCAGCAGCTTAGGAATGGCAGGGGGCACAGATACGCAGTATTTT.

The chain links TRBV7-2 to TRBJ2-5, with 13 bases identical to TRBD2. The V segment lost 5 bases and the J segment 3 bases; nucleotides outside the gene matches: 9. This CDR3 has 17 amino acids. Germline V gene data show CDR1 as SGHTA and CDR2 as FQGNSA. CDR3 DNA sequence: TGTGCCAGCAGCCGCGCAACTAGCGGGGGGGCAGAAGAGACCCAGTACTTC. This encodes CASSRATSGGAEETQYF.